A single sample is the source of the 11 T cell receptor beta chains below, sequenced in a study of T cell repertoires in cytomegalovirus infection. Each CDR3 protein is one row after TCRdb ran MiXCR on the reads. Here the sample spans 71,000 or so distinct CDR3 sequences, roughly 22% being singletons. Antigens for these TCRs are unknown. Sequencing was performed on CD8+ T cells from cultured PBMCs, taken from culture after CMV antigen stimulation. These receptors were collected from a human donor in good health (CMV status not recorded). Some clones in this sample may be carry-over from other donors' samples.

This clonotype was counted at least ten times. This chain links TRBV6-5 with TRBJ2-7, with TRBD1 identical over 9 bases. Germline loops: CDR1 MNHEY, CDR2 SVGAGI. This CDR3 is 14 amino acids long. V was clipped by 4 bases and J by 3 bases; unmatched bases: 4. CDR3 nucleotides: TGTGCCAGCAGTTCCCCGGGACAGGGCTACGAGCAGTACTTC. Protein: CASSSPGQGYEQYF.

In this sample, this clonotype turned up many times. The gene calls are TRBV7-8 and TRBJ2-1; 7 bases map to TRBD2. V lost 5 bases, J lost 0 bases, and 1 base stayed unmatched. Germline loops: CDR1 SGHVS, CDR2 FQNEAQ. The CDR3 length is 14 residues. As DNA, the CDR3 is TGTGCCAGCAGCCGACTAGCCTCCTACAATGAGCAGTTCTTC. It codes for CASSRLASYNEQFF.

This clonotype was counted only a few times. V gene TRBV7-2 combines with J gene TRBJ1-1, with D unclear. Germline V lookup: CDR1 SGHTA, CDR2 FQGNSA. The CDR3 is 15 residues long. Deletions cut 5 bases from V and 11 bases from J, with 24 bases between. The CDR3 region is CASSPPRIELLRAFF. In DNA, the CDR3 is TGTGCCAGCAGCCCCCCTCGGATAGAACTTCTCAGGGCTTTCTTT.

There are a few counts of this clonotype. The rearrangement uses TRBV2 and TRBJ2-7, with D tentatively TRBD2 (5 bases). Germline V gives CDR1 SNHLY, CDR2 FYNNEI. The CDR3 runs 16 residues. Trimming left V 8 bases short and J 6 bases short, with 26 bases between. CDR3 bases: TGTGCCAGCCTGATAGAGGTGGAGGAGGTTGTCTCCGAGCAGTACTTC. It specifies CASLIEVEEVVSEQYF.

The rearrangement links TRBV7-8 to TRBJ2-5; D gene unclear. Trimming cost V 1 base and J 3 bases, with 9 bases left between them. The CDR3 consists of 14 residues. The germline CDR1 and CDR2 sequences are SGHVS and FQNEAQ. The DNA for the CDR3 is TGTGCCAGCAGCTTAGGGGCAGACAAAGAGACCCAGTACTTC. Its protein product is CASSLGADKETQYF.

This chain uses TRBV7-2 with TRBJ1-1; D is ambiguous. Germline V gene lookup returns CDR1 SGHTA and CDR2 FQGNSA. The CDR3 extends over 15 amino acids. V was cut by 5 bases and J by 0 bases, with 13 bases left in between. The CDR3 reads CASSPPPGLNTEAFF. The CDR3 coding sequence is TGTGCCAGCAGCCCCCCACCCGGACTGAACACTGAAGCTTTCTTT. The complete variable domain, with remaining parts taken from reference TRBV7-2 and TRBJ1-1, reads GAGVSQSPSNKVTEKGKDVELRCDPISGHTALYWYRQSLGQGLEFLIYFQGNSAPDKSGLPSDRFSAERTGGSVSTLTIQRTQQEDSAVYLCASSPPPGLNTEAFFGQGTRLTVV.

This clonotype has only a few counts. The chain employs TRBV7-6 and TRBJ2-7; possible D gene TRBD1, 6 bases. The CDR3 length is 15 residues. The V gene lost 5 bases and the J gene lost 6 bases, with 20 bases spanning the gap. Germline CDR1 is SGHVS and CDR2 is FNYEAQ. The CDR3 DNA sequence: TGTGCCAGCAGCCGTGGGCAGGGGCGCCTCCGCGAGCAGTACTTC. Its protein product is CASSRGQGRLREQYF.

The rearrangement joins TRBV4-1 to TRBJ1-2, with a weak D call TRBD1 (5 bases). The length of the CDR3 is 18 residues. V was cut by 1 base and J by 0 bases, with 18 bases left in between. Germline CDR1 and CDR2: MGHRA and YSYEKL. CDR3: CASSQVGTGRRTNYGYTF. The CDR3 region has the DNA TGCGCCAGCAGCCAAGTGGGGACTGGACGGCGTACTAACTATGGCTACACCTTC.

The DNA of the CDR3 is TGCGCCAGCAGCCGAGGAACAGAACTTTACGAGCAGTACTTC. Translation gives CASSRGTELYEQYF. The chain recombines TRBV4-1 with TRBJ2-7; D call uncertain. The CDR3 extends over 14 amino acids. V lost 4 bases and J 4 bases, leaving 14 bases between the germline ends. From germline, CDR1 is MGHRA and CDR2 YSYEKL.

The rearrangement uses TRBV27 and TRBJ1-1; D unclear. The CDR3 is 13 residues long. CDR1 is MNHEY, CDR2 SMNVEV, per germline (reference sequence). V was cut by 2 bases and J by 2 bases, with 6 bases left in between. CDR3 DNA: TGTGCCAGCAGTTTAGTCCGAAACACTGAAGCTTTCTTT. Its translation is CASSLVRNTEAFF.

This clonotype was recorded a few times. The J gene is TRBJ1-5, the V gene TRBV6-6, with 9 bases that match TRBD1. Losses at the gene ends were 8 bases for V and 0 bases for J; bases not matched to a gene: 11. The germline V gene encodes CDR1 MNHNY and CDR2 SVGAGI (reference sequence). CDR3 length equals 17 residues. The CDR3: CASVAPGQGYSNQPQHF. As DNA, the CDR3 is TGTGCCAGCGTAGCTCCGGGACAGGGCTATAGCAATCAGCCCCAGCATTTT.